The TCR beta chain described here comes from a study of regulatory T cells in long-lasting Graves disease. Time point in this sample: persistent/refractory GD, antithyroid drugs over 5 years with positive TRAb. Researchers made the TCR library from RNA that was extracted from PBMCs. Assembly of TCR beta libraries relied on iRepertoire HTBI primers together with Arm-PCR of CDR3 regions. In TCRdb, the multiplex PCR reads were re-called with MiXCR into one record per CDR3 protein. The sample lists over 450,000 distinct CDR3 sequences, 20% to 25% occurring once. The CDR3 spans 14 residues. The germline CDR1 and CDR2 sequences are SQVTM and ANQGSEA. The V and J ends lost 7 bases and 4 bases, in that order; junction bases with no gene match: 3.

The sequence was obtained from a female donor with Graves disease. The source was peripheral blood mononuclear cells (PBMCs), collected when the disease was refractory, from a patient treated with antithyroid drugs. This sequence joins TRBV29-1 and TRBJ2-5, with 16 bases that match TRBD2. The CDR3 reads CSAGTSGRGETQYF. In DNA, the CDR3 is TGCAGCGCTGGGACTAGCGGGAGGGGAGAGACCCAGTACTTC.